The next 28 T cell receptor beta chains were all read from a single sample in a study of blood T cell repertoires in COVID-19. The protocol was immunoSEQ multiplex PCR, while the TCRdb copy is restricted to in-frame clones and leaves out a portion. The sample holds about 95,000 clones; under 90% are singletons and the top ten take roughly 3.5%. Input material: peripheral blood. The source is a woman in her 70s with acute or convalescent COVID-19.

This chain links TRBV3-1 (or the pseudogene TRBV3-2) with TRBJ2-7; 7 nucleotides line up with TRBD1. Trimming took 4 bases from V and 0 from J; bases not matched to a gene: 3. The germline gives CDR1 LGHDT, CDR2 YNNKEL (reference sequence). The CDR3 is 14 residues long. The CDR3 loop reads CASSRRGSSYEQYF. In DNA form, the CDR3 reads TGTGCCAGCAGCCGCAGGGGGTCCTCCTACGAGCAGTACTTC.

The CDR3: CASSYPGTVNNEQFF. Written as DNA, the CDR3 is TGTGCCAGCAGTTATCCCGGGACAGTTAACAATGAGCAGTTCTTC. V and J are TRBV28 and TRBJ2-1; 7 bases are a match to TRBD1. After removal of 4 bases from V and 5 bases from J, the junction contained 8 bases not matched to a gene. Looked up from germline, CDR1 is MDHEN and CDR2 is SYDVKM. The CDR3 contains 15 residues.

This chain connects TRBV24-1 to TRBJ2-5, with D possibly being TRBD1 (6 bases). Deletions cut 9 bases from V and 1 base from J, with 11 bases between. Germline CDR1 is KGHDR and CDR2 is SFDVKD. CDR3 size: 13 residues. The CDR3 nucleotides read TGTGCCACCGCGGACAGTCTCCAAGAGACCCAGTACTTC. Translated: CATADSLQETQYF.

The rearrangement uses TRBV28 and TRBJ2-7, with a possible D match to TRBD2 (6 bases). This CDR3 has 14 residues. Germline loops: CDR1 MDHEN, CDR2 SYDVKM. V was pared by 3 bases and J by 6 bases, with 15 bases between. CDR3 in amino acids: CASSLPRAGGEQYF. DNA for the CDR3: TGTGCCAGCAGTTTGCCCAGGGCCGGGGGCGAGCAGTACTTC.

This clone was observed a single time. The rearrangement links TRBV18 to TRBJ2-5; the D gene is possibly TRBD2 (6 bases). Trimming stripped 2 bases from V and 4 bases from J, with 17 bases between. CDR1 is KGHSH, CDR2 LQKENI, per germline. There are 16 residues in the CDR3. The CDR3 bases are TGTGCCAGCTCACCATTCCCTTCTAGGAGGGGAGAGACCCAGTACTTC. Translating it yields CASSPFPSRRGETQYF. Full variable domain (outside the CDR3, taken from reference TRBV18 and TRBJ2-5): NAGVMQNPRHLVRRRGQEARLRCSPMKGHSHVYWYRQLPEEGLKFMVYLQKENIIDESGMPKERFSAEFPKEGPSILRIQQVVRGDSAAYFCASSPFPSRRGETQYFGPGTRLLVL.

The chain joins TRBV12-3 or TRBV12-4 to TRBJ2-1, with D maybe TRBD2 (7 bases). Trimming shortened V by 3 bases and J by 9 bases, and 12 bases separated the two germline ends. This CDR3 is 13 amino acids long. The CDR3 here is CASSFRRGGEQFF. CDR3 in DNA: TGTGCCAGCAGTTTCCGTAGGGGGGGTGAGCAGTTCTTC.

The chain couples TRBV5-1 to TRBJ1-1, with 7 bases lining up with TRBD1. Per germline, CDR1 SGHRS and CDR2 YFSETQ. V shed 3 bases and J 5 bases; nucleotides not matched to a gene: 10. This CDR3 has 15 amino acids. CDR3 nucleotides: TGCGCCAGCAGCTACGATACAGGGGTGGGGACTGAAGCTTTCTTT. Its translation: CASSYDTGVGTEAFF.

This clone came up once. CDR3 in amino acids: CASSLPGAGTQYF. The DNA of the CDR3 is TGTGCCAGCAGTCTTCCTGGGGCAGGAACCCAGTACTTC. This chain uses TRBV28 with TRBJ2-5, with a weak D call TRBD1 (5 bases). The CDR3 is 13 residues long. The V and J ends lost 5 bases and 8 bases respectively, with 15 bases between them. CDR1 is MDHEN and CDR2 is SYDVKM in the germline V gene.

The chain uses TRBV11-3 and TRBJ2-2, with 7 bases fitting TRBD1. Germline V CDR1 and CDR2: SGHNT, YENEEA. The junction had 10 bases not matched to a gene; V was cut back by 6 bases and J by 6 bases. CDR3 size: 15 residues. The CDR3 sequence: CASSSGTASAGELFF. The CDR3 region has the DNA TGTGCCAGCAGTTCTGGGACAGCATCGGCCGGGGAGCTGTTTTTT. Looking up the rest from reference TRBV11-3 and TRBJ2-2 gives the full variable domain: EAGVVQSPRYKIIEKKQPVAFWCNPISGHNTLYWYLQNLGQGPELLIRYENEEAVDDSQLPKDRFSAERLKGVDSTLKIQPAELGDSAVYLCASSSGTASAGELFFGEGSRLTVL.

This chain connects TRBV5-1 to TRBJ2-2, with 9 nucleotides matching TRBD1. This CDR3 is 15 amino acids long. The germline CDR1 and CDR2 sequences are SGHRS and YFSETQ. After removal of 3 bases from V and 5 bases from J, the junction contained 5 bases not matched to a gene. The CDR3 nucleotides are TGCGCCAGCAGCTCCGGGACAGGGATGACCGGGGAGCTGTTTTTT. It specifies CASSSGTGMTGELFF.

This clone was detected only once. The V gene is TRBV27, the J gene TRBJ2-7, with 9 bases identical to TRBD2. CDR1 is MNHEY and CDR2 is SMNVEV in the germline V gene (reference sequence). CDR3 length: 14 residues. V lost 6 bases, J lost 0 bases, and 3 bases stayed unmatched. CDR3 in DNA: TGTGCCAGCAGGGCTAGCGGGGCCTCCTACGAGCAGTACGTC. The encoded protein is CASRASGASYEQYV.

The chain carries TRBV7-7 and TRBJ1-4; the D is unclear. The V end was cut by 2 bases, the J end by 5 bases, with 6 bases between. CDR3 size: 13 residues. Germline V gene lookup returns CDR1 SSHAT and CDR2 FNYEAQ (reference sequence). The CDR3 bases are TGTGCCAGCAGCTTATCAGAAAATGAAAAACTGTTTTTT. This codes for CASSLSENEKLFF.

This chain joins TRBV7-9 and TRBJ1-2, with 12 bases aligning to TRBD1. The germline CDR1 and CDR2 sequences are SEHNR and FQNEAQ (reference sequence). V gave up 2 bases and J gave up 8 bases; unmatched junction bases: 9. The CDR3 has 16 residues. CDR3 protein: CASSLLGTGGEVGYTF. DNA for the CDR3: TGTGCCAGCAGCTTATTAGGGACAGGGGGCGAAGTCGGCTACACCTTC.

This chain links TRBV7-2 with TRBJ1-1; TRBD1 is a possible D gene (6 bases). Trimming cost V 4 bases and J 3 bases, with 12 bases left between them. The CDR3 has 14 residues. Germline V gives CDR1 SGHTA, CDR2 FQGNSA. The CDR3 nucleotides are TGTGCCAGCAGCTCATACAGGGATCACACTGAAGCTTTCTTT. It is translated as CASSSYRDHTEAFF. Supplemented by reference TRBV7-2 and TRBJ1-1, the full variable domain reads GAGVSQSPSNKVTEKGKDVELRCDPISGHTALYWYRQSLGQGLEFLIYFQGNSAPDKSGLPSDRFSAERTGGSVSTLTIQRTQQEDSAVYLCASSSYRDHTEAFFGQGTRLTVV.

This clone was recorded once. The V gene is TRBV27, the J gene TRBJ1-6, with 7 bases that match TRBD1. The CDR3 covers 16 residues. V shed 4 bases and J 14 bases; nucleotides not matched to a gene: 17. CDR1 is MNHEY, CDR2 SMNVEV, per germline (reference sequence). This chain's CDR3 is CASSSPRTTGKNTLHF. CDR3 DNA sequence: TGTGCCAGCAGTTCGCCCCGGACGACAGGGAAAAACACCCTCCACTTT.

V and J are TRBV30 and TRBJ2-1; D is undetermined. V was cut by 1 base and J by 9 bases, with 19 bases left in between. This CDR3 spans 15 amino acids. Germline CDR1 reads GTSNPN; CDR2 reads SVGIG (reference sequence). The CDR3 coding sequence is TGTGCCTGGAGTGATCCTAGACGAGGATTGGGTGAGCAGTTCTTC. Protein sequence: CAWSDPRRGLGEQFF. Combining the CDR3 with reference TRBV30 and TRBJ2-1 gives the whole variable domain SQTIHQWPATLVQPVGSPLSLECTVEGTSNPNLYWYRQAAGRGLQLLFYSVGIGQISSEVPQNLSASRPQDRQFILSSKKLLLSDSGFYLCAWSDPRRGLGEQFFGPGTRLTVL.

In this sample, this clone turned up a few times. The rearrangement uses TRBV11-2 and TRBJ1-4; 7 bases line up with TRBD1. The CDR3 contains 15 residues. Germline CDR1 SGHAT, CDR2 FQNNGV. Germline trimming cut 5 bases from V and 5 bases from J; bases unmatched to any gene: 8. Written as DNA, the CDR3 is TGTGCCAGCAGCACGGGTCACAGGGGAAATGAAAAACTGTTTTTT. Translated: CASSTGHRGNEKLFF.

This clone has just a few counts. The CDR3 loop reads CASSSWDLPTDTQYF. CDR3 DNA: TGTGCCAGCAGCTCGTGGGACTTACCCACAGATACGCAGTATTTT. J is TRBJ2-3 and V is TRBV9, with D perhaps matching TRBD2 (6 bases). V was cut by 4 bases and J by 2 bases, with 14 bases left in between. Looked up from germline, CDR1 is SGDLS and CDR2 is YYNGEE. The CDR3 has 15 amino acids.

A single count supports this clone. The CDR3 DNA is TGTGCCAGTAACCTTGGACAGGACAATTTCTTT. This translates into CASNLGQDNFF. The chain employs TRBV19 and TRBJ1-1, with 7 bases matching TRBD1. The CDR3 is made up of 11 amino acids. With 7 bases clipped from V and 13 bases from J, the junction kept 9 bases outside the gene matches. Per the germline V gene, CDR1 is LNHDA and CDR2 is SQIVND (reference sequence).

The V call is TRBV5-8, the J call TRBJ2-3; TRBD1 agrees at 9 bases. Germline CDR1 SGHTS, CDR2 YDEGEE. V lost 4 bases and J lost 9; bases outside the gene matches: 12. The CDR3 consists of 15 residues. The CDR3 coding sequence is TGTGCCAGCAGCCCTGGGACAGGGCCCTTGAACACGCAGTATTTT. Protein sequence: CASSPGTGPLNTQYF.

This sequence joins TRBV7-9 and TRBJ2-1, with TRBD1 matching 8 bases. With 5 bases clipped from V and 1 base from J, the junction kept 1 base outside the gene matches. Germline lookup yields CDR1 SEHNR and CDR2 FQNEAQ (reference sequence). The CDR3 has 14 amino acids. CDR3 residues: CASSRDRSYNEQFF. In nucleotides, the CDR3 is TGTGCCAGCAGCCGGGACAGGTCCTACAATGAGCAGTTCTTC.

The rearrangement links TRBV5-1 to TRBJ2-3; 8 positions agree with TRBD2. J gave up 2 bases and V 0 bases, and 8 bases lay outside the gene matches. CDR1 is SGHRS, CDR2 YFSETQ, per germline. CDR3 length equals 17 residues. The CDR3 bases are TGCGCCAGCAGCTTGGCTGCGGGGCGGGGGGTCACAGATACGCAGTATTTT. The encoded protein is CASSLAAGRGVTDTQYF.

The chain employs TRBV27 and TRBJ2-1; a weak D match, TRBD1 (7 bases). V lost 5 bases and J 4 bases, leaving 15 bases between the germline ends. CDR1 is MNHEY and CDR2 is SMNVEV in the germline V gene (reference sequence). The CDR3 is 15 amino acids. CDR3 DNA: TGTGCCAGCAGTAAGGAGGGACAGCTTTACAATGAGCAGTTCTTC. Translating gives CASSKEGQLYNEQFF.

This rearrangement joins TRBV9 to TRBJ1-1; D uncertain. Germline V CDR1 and CDR2: SGDLS, YYNGEE. V lost 4 bases, J lost 3 bases, and 16 bases lay in between. The CDR3 spans 15 residues. The CDR3 protein is CASSLGDNLYTEAFF. The CDR3 DNA reads TGTGCCAGCAGCTTAGGAGACAACCTTTACACTGAAGCTTTCTTT.

The chain joins TRBV6-1 to TRBJ1-6; a possible D gene is TRBD1 (5 bases). Germline CDR1 and CDR2: MNHNS and SASEGT. The length of the CDR3 is 16 residues. V lost 0 bases and J 0 bases, leaving 6 bases between the germline ends. CDR3 nucleotide sequence: TGTGCCAGCAGTGAAGCGGGGGGCTCCTATAATTCACCCCTCCACTTT. This encodes CASSEAGGSYNSPLHF.

The gene calls are TRBV3-1 (or the pseudogene TRBV3-2) and TRBJ1-2; no clear D gene. V was shortened by 3 bases and J by 4 bases, with 21 bases between the two germline ends. The V gene's germline CDR1 is LGHDT and CDR2 YNNKEL (reference sequence). This CDR3 region has 17 residues. The CDR3 region is CASSHDPRGPLGYGYTF. The CDR3 DNA is TGTGCCAGCAGCCACGATCCCAGAGGGCCGCTAGGCTATGGCTACACCTTC.

The V gene is TRBV3-1 (or the pseudogene TRBV3-2), the J gene TRBJ2-2, with TRBD2 identical over 9 bases. V trimming: 3 bases; J trimming: 7 bases; junction bases outside the gene matches: 6. CDR1 is LGHDT and CDR2 is YNNKEL in the germline V gene (reference sequence). This CDR3 region has 15 residues. For the CDR3, the DNA is TGTGCCAGCAGCCAGCGGGGGGGCCGAGGCGGGGAGCTGTTTTTT. Protein sequence: CASSQRGGRGGELFF.

In the case of this clone: The junction and the germline gene differ at one end; a read error may be behind it. Different DNA sequences within this sample yield the same CDR3. The J gene is TRBJ1-6, the V gene TRBV28, with D tentatively TRBD1 (6 bases). CDR1 and CDR2 from the germline V gene are MDHEN and SYDVKM. The CDR3 has 18 residues. The DNA for the CDR3 is TGTGCCAGCAGCCGCGCAAAACAGGGAATGGCGCGGAATTCGCCCCTCCACTTT. Amino acids: CASSRAKQGMARNSPLHF.